These T cell receptor beta chains were read from a single sample in a study of blood T cell repertoires in COVID-19. Sequencing used immunoSEQ multiplex PCR; TCRdb keeps in-frame clones, though not all of them. The table shows under 250,000 clones, with about 86% occurring only once. The sequenced sample was peripheral blood. The receptors were sampled from a man aged 55-75 years with acute or convalescent COVID-19. CDR3s include the opening cysteine and the closing phenylalanine or tryptophan. Fields, in order: CDR3 protein, CDR3 DNA, D gene, clone size, V gene, J gene. D genes are given only for firm matches. A row's size may be missing; if present it is once, few, many or a size class.

CASSQGGLFTDTQYF,TGTGCCAGCAGCCAAGGGGGACTCTTCACAGATACGCAGTATTTT,.,.,TRBV14,TRBJ2-3
CASSQLGQGRAKPEAFF,TGTGCCAGCAGCCAATTAGGACAGGGCCGCGCAAAGCCTGAAGCTTTCTTT,TRBD1,.,TRBV3-1/TRBV3-2,TRBJ1-1
CAWKGAGGYQETQYF,TGTGCCTGGAAGGGAGCGGGAGGCTACCAAGAGACCCAGTACTTC,TRBD2,.,TRBV30,TRBJ2-5
CASSDPDGTGLRLREAYNEQFF,TGTGCCAGCAGTGACCCCGACGGGACAGGGCTCCGGTTGCGGGAGGCCTACAATGAGCAGTTCTTC,.,.,TRBV2,TRBJ2-1
CASSARRSGTGELFF,TGTGCCAGTAGTGCCAGACGTTCGGGCACCGGGGAGCTGTTTTTT,.,few,TRBV19,TRBJ2-2
CASSVRQTRSGNTIYF,TGTGCCAGCAGTGTGAGGCAGACCCGCTCTGGAAACACCATATATTTT,.,.,TRBV2,TRBJ1-3
CASRRGAGGIGELFF,TGTGCCAGCAGAAGGGGAGCGGGAGGTATCGGGGAGCTGTTTTTT,TRBD2,.,TRBV2,TRBJ2-2
CASSLGFGGPGNTIYF,TGCGCCAGCAGCTTGGGTTTCGGGGGACCTGGAAACACCATATATTTT,.,.,TRBV5-1,TRBJ1-3
CAWRGLAGDEQYF,TGTGCCTGGAGGGGACTAGCGGGAGACGAGCAGTACTTC,TRBD2,.,TRBV30,TRBJ2-7
CASSSGGNTEAFF,TGTGCCAGCAGTTCAGGGGGGAACACTGAAGCTTTCTTT,TRBD1,.,TRBV28,TRBJ1-1
CAWSKTSGIIAGYEQYF,TGTGCCTGGAGTAAGACTAGCGGGATCATCGCGGGATACGAGCAGTACTTC,TRBD2,.,TRBV30,TRBJ2-7
CASSFVGGNEKLFF,TGCGCCAGCAGCTTTGTGGGGGGGAATGAAAAACTGTTTTTT,.,.,TRBV5-1,TRBJ1-4
CASSPLAGPRTDTQYF,TGTGCCAGCAGTCCTCTAGCGGGACCCCGCACAGATACGCAGTATTTT,TRBD2,.,TRBV27,TRBJ2-3
CASSLEQGSNQPQHF,TGTGCCAGCAGCTTAGAACAGGGAAGCAATCAGCCCCAGCATTTT,.,.,TRBV7-6,TRBJ1-5
CASSATSLSEQYF,TGCGCCAGCAGCGCGACTAGCCTCTCCGAGCAGTACTTC,TRBD2,.,TRBV5-1,TRBJ2-7
CASSRGGQGASYEQYF,TGTGCCAGCAGCAGGGGGGGACAGGGGGCCTCCTACGAGCAGTACTTC,TRBD1,.,TRBV7-2,TRBJ2-7
CASSLEVNGELFF,TGTGCCAGCAGCTTGGAGGTTAACGGGGAGCTGTTTTTT,.,.,TRBV11-3,TRBJ2-2
CASSKLAGLFNEQFF,TGTGCCAGCAGTAAACTAGCGGGCTTATTCAATGAGCAGTTCTTC,TRBD2,.,TRBV6-4,TRBJ2-1
CASSSLGRGGVLF,TGTGCCAGCAGCTCCCTAGGTCGAGGGGGCGTCCTTTTT,TRBD1,.,TRBV7-9,TRBJ1-4
CASRTTGGAYEQYF,TGTGCCAGTAGAACGACAGGGGGCGCTTACGAGCAGTACTTC,TRBD1,.,TRBV19,TRBJ2-7
CSVDGTEAFF,TGCAGCGTTGACGGTACTGAAGCTTTCTTT,.,.,TRBV29-1,TRBJ1-1
CASSTLAGVTDTQYF,TGTGCCAGTAGTACCTTAGCGGGAGTCACAGATACGCAGTATTTT,TRBD2,.,TRBV19,TRBJ2-3
CASSPTAPRGEAFF,TGTGCCAGCAGCCCCACCGCACCACGGGGGGAAGCTTTCTTT,.,once,TRBV5-5,TRBJ1-1
CASSILAGGPADTQYF,TGTGCCAGTAGTATATTGGCGGGAGGGCCGGCAGATACGCAGTATTTT,TRBD2,once,TRBV19,TRBJ2-3
CASSPLPISGSVTSTDTQYF,TGTGCCAGCTCACCTCTCCCCATTAGCGGGAGCGTTACTAGCACAGATACGCAGTATTTT,TRBD2,.,TRBV18,TRBJ2-3
CASSFIRGNSPLHF,TGTGCCAGCAGCTTTATAAGGGGGAATTCACCCCTCCACTTT,.,.,TRBV5-6,TRBJ1-6
CASSSPQLAKSNGELFF,TGTGCCAGCAGCTCACCCCAACTAGCTAAGTCCAACGGGGAGCTGTTTTTT,.,.,TRBV7-2,TRBJ2-2
CASSQTSGRMNNEQFF,TGCGCCAGCAGCCAGACTAGCGGGAGGATGAACAATGAGCAGTTCTTC,TRBD2,.,TRBV4-1,TRBJ2-1
CASSIGLAGITYEQYF,TGTGCCAGTAGTATTGGACTAGCGGGAATTACCTACGAGCAGTACTTC,TRBD2,.,TRBV19,TRBJ2-7
CAISESGGAGYGYTF,TGTGCCATCAGTGAGTCCGGGGGGGCCGGCTATGGCTACACCTTC,.,once,TRBV10-3,TRBJ1-2
CASSIRLAGAANTGELFF,TGTGCCAGTAGTATTCGACTAGCGGGAGCCGCGAACACCGGGGAGCTGTTTTTT,TRBD2,.,TRBV19,TRBJ2-2
CASGNRGTGNTGELFF,TGTGCCAGCGGTAACAGGGGGACAGGGAACACCGGGGAGCTGTTTTTT,TRBD1,.,TRBV28,TRBJ2-2